A selection of T cell receptor beta chains follows, all from one sample in a study of regulatory T cells in long-lasting Graves disease. Using its own MiXCR run on the multiplex PCR reads, TCRdb lists one record per CDR3 protein. The sample includes under 300,000 distinct CDR3 sequences, 20% to 25% of them seen just once. This specimen consisted of peripheral blood mononuclear cells (PBMCs), obtained at new diagnosis, from a patient treated with antithyroid drugs. Receptors were obtained from a female donor with Graves disease. Both conserved end residues are part of each CDR3. The order of the fields is D gene, V gene, clone size, CDR3 length, J gene, CDR3 DNA, CDR3 protein. A D gene is named only where the DNA matches it firmly. Clone size is stated in some rows and not others, as once, few, many or a class when expanded.

D: NA
V: TRBV7-8
size: NA
length: 13
J: TRBJ1-1
DNA: TGTGCCAGCAGCTTAGAGTGGGGGACTGAAGCTTTCTTT
CDR3: CASSLEWGTEAFF

D: TRBD1
V: TRBV14
size: NA
length: 16
J: TRBJ2-2
DNA: TGTGCCAGCAGCCAACGACAGGGGACGAACACCGGGGAGCTGTTTTTT
CDR3: CASSQRQGTNTGELFF

D: TRBD2
V: TRBV12-3/TRBV12-4
size: many
length: 17
J: TRBJ2-6
DNA: TGTGCCAGCAGTACCCTCCCGGGAGGTAATGGGGCCAACGTCCTGACTTTC
CDR3: CASSTLPGGNGANVLTF

D: TRBD1
V: TRBV30
size: many
length: 14
J: TRBJ1-5
DNA: TGTGCCTGGAGTGAGGGGCAGGGGGTATTTTCCCAGCATTTT
CDR3: CAWSEGQGVFSQHF

D: NA
V: TRBV11-3
size: many
length: 15
J: TRBJ1-1
DNA: TGTGCCAGCAAAGGGCAGGGAGGGTCATGGTCTGAAGCTTTCTTT
CDR3: CASKGQGGSWSEAFF

D: TRBD1
V: TRBV7-9
size: NA
length: 18
J: TRBJ1-5
DNA: TGTGCCAGCAGCTCTTTCCTGACAGGGGGCGTAAGCAATCAGCCCCAGCATTTT
CDR3: CASSSFLTGGVSNQPQHF

D: TRBD1
V: TRBV5-1
size: few
length: 15
J: TRBJ1-4
DNA: TGCGCCAGCGGTAAAGCCGGGACAGTGAATGAAAAACTGTTTTTT
CDR3: CASGKAGTVNEKLFF

D: NA
V: TRBV20-1
size: few
length: 20
J: TRBJ1-5
DNA: TGCAGTGCGGCTCGGACGGAGGCCCGACTTTGGGAATATAGCAATCAGCCCCAGCATTTT
CDR3: CSAARTEARLWEYSNQPQHF

D: NA
V: TRBV7-2
size: many
length: 15
J: TRBJ2-5
DNA: TGTGCCAGCAGCCCGGGACTGCTGTACCAAGAGACCCAGTACTTC
CDR3: CASSPGLLYQETQYF

D: NA
V: TRBV5-5
size: many
length: 15
J: TRBJ2-1
DNA: TGTGCCAGCAGCTGGGACGGTCGATCCTACAATGAGCAGTTCTTC
CDR3: CASSWDGRSYNEQFF

D: NA
V: TRBV6-5
size: many
length: 13
J: TRBJ2-1
DNA: TGTGCCAGCAGTTACTTGGGGGCTGATGAGCAGTTCTTC
CDR3: CASSYLGADEQFF

D: TRBD1
V: TRBV10-3
size: NA
length: 13
J: TRBJ2-1
DNA: TGTGCCATCAGTGGGGACAGGGCTTCGGAGCAGTTCTTC
CDR3: CAISGDRASEQFF

D: NA
V: TRBV7-6
size: many
length: 16
J: TRBJ2-1
DNA: TGTGCCAGCAGCTTAATGGCGGAGGGCGTTTACAATGAGCAGTTCTTC
CDR3: CASSLMAEGVYNEQFF

D: NA
V: TRBV7-2
size: many
length: 14
J: TRBJ2-7
DNA: TGTGCCAGCAGCTTATGGGGGAGTAGGAACGAGCAGTACTTC
CDR3: CASSLWGSRNEQYF

D: TRBD1
V: TRBV4-3
size: few
length: 14
J: TRBJ2-7
DNA: TGCGCCAGCAGCCAATCGGACAGGTTCTACGAGCAGTACTTC
CDR3: CASSQSDRFYEQYF

D: NA
V: TRBV19
size: NA
length: 14
J: TRBJ1-1
DNA: TGTGCCAGTAGTTCTCGGGGCGTGAACACTGAAGCTTTCTTT
CDR3: CASSSRGVNTEAFF

D: NA
V: TRBV28
size: many
length: 16
J: TRBJ1-1
DNA: TGTGCCAGCAGTCCCCCAAGAGGGGTGGGGAACACTGAAGCTTTCTTT
CDR3: CASSPPRGVGNTEAFF

D: NA
V: TRBV6-2/TRBV6-3
size: many
length: 15
J: TRBJ2-2
DNA: TGTGCCAGCAGTTATGGAGGGAGTGCCGCCGGGGAGCTGTTTTTT
CDR3: CASSYGGSAAGELFF

D: NA
V: TRBV27
size: many
length: 17
J: TRBJ2-1
DNA: TGTGCCAGCAGTACGCAAAGGACGGCGAGCTCCTACAATGAGCAGTTCTTC
CDR3: CASSTQRTASSYNEQFF

D: NA
V: TRBV6-2/TRBV6-3
size: many
length: 13
J: TRBJ2-7
DNA: TGTGCCAGCAGTTACTCGGAGCAGTACGAGCAGTACTTC
CDR3: CASSYSEQYEQYF

D: NA
V: TRBV15
size: many
length: 15
J: TRBJ1-5
DNA: TGTGCCACCAGCAGAGTATATACCCAAGATGAGCCCCAGCATTTT
CDR3: CATSRVYTQDEPQHF

D: NA
V: TRBV6-2/TRBV6-3
size: few
length: 14
J: TRBJ1-1
DNA: TGTGCCTCCCTCAGGGGCGCCTTGAACACTGAAGCTTTCTTT
CDR3: CASLRGALNTEAFF

D: NA
V: TRBV6-1
size: many
length: 13
J: TRBJ2-7
DNA: TGTGCCAGCAGTGACAGGAACTCCTACGAGCAGTACTTC
CDR3: CASSDRNSYEQYF

D: NA
V: TRBV18
size: many
length: 16
J: TRBJ1-2
DNA: TGTGCCAGCTCACCACGAAACGGCGGGGAAGGACGTGGCTACACCTTC
CDR3: CASSPRNGGEGRGYTF

D: NA
V: TRBV9
size: many
length: 14
J: TRBJ2-3
DNA: TGTGCCAGCAGCCCCAAGTGGCAGAGGGATACGCAGTATTTT
CDR3: CASSPKWQRDTQYF

D: TRBD2
V: TRBV5-4
size: many
length: 15
J: TRBJ2-2
DNA: TGTGCCAGCAGCCCGGGACTAGCGCGGGCCGGGGAGCTGTTTTTT
CDR3: CASSPGLARAGELFF

D: NA
V: TRBV18
size: NA
length: 12
J: TRBJ1-5
DNA: TGTGCCAGCTCGGGGATCAATCAGCCCCAGCATTTT
CDR3: CASSGINQPQHF

D: NA
V: TRBV9
size: many
length: 15
J: TRBJ2-7
DNA: TGTGCCAGCAGCGTAGAAATGGAGGCTCACTACGAGCAGTACTTC
CDR3: CASSVEMEAHYEQYF

D: TRBD1
V: TRBV2
size: large
length: 15
J: TRBJ2-3
DNA: TGTGCCAGCAGCCGCCGGGACAGATACACAGATACGCAGTATTTT
CDR3: CASSRRDRYTDTQYF